This record covers a single T cell receptor (beta chain). This record comes from a study of shared clonotypes between healthy human individuals. Across the whole study: The donor pool was made up of two women and a few men aged 18 to 49.

PBMC DNA, left unsorted, was sequenced on ten immunoSEQ deep assay plates. The assay was immunoSEQ multiplex PCR, and TCRdb's table has in-frame clones only and misses some. The sample carries about 490,000 clones, 81% recorded once. V gave up 2 bases and J gave up 0 bases, with 8 bases separating them. Germline V gives CDR1 MDHEN, CDR2 SYDVKM. The CDR3 contains 14 residues. The chain carries TRBV28 and TRBJ2-7; D is unclear. This clonotype originated in a woman aged 40 to 50 in good health. Some clones in this sample may be carry-over from other donors' samples. Sequenced input: PBMCs. This CDR3 is CASSLLSSSYEQYF. In DNA, the CDR3 is TGTGCCAGCAGTTTACTAAGCAGCTCCTACGAGCAGTACTTC.